The subject of this entry is one T cell receptor beta chain. This sample is drawn from a study of blood T cell repertoires in COVID-19. Study summary: COVID-19 samples from acute and convalescent phases originated in the United States, Italy and Spain. Nucleic acid was either cDNA or gDNA, and it came from T cells, B-cell-depleted T cells, or PBMCs.

Methods used by the authors: It was from reference gene primer amplification that nucleated cell counts were estimated. Sequencing was performed with immunoSEQ multiplex PCR; in TCRdb, only in-frame clones are kept and a portion is missing. From that table come the V and J calls and clone size; the DNA was used to work out D and trimming. The sample lists a few hundred thousand clones, about 90% occurring once. The receptor was isolated from a man younger than 30 who had recovered from COVID-19. The sequenced sample was peripheral blood.

The CDR3 DNA follows: TGTGCCAGCAGCTCCCCCTCGACTAGCGGATCTCCTACGAGCTTCGAGCAGTACTTC. Protein sequence: CASSSPSTSGSPTSFEQYF. The genes are TRBV11-2 and TRBJ2-7; 9 positions agree with TRBD2. Trimming at V came to 4 bases and at J to 6 bases, leaving 22 bases not matched to a gene. CDR1 is SGHAT and CDR2 is FQNNGV in the germline V gene. CDR3 length: 19 residues.